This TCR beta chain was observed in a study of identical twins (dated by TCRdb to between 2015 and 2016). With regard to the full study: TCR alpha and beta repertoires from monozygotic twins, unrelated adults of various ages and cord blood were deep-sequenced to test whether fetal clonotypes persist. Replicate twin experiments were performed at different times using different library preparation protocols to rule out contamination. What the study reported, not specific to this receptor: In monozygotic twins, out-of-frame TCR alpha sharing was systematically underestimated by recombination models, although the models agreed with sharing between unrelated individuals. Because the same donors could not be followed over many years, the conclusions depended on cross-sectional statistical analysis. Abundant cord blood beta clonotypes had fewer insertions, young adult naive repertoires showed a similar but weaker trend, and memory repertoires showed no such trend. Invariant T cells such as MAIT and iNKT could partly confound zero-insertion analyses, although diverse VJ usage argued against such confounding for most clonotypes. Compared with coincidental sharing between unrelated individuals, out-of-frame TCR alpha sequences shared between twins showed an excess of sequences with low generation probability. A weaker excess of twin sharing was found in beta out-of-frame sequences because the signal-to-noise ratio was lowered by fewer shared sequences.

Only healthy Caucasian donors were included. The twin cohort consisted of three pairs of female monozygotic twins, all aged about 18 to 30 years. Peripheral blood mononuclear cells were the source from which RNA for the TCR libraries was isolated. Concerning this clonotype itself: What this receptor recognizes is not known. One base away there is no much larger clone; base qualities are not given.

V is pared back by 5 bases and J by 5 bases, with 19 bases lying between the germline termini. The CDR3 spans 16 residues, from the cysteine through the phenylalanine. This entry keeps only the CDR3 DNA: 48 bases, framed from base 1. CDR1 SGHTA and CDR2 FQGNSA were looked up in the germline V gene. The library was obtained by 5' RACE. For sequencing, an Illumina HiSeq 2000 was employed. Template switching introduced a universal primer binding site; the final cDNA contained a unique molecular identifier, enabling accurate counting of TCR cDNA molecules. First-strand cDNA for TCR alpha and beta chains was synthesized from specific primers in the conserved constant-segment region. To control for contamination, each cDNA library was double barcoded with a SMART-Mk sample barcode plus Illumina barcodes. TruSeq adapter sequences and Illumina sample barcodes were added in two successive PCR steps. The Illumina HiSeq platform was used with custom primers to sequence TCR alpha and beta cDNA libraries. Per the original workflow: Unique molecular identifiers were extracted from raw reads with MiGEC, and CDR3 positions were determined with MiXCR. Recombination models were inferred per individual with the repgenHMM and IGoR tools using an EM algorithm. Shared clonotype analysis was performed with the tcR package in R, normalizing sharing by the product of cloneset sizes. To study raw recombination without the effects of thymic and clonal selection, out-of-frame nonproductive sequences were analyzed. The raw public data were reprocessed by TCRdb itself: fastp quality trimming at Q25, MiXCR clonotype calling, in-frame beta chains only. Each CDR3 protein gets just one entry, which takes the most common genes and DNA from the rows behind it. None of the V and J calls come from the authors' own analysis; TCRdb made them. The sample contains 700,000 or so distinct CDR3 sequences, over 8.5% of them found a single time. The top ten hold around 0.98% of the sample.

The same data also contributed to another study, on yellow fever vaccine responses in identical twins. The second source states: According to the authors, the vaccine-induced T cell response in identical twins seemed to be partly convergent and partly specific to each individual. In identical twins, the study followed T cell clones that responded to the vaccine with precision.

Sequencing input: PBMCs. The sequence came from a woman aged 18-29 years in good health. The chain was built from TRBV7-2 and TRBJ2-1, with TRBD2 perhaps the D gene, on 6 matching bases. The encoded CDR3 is CASSHTQAWGDNEQFF. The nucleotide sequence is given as TGTGCCAGCAGCCATACACAGGCTTGGGGGGACAATGAGCAGTTCTTC.